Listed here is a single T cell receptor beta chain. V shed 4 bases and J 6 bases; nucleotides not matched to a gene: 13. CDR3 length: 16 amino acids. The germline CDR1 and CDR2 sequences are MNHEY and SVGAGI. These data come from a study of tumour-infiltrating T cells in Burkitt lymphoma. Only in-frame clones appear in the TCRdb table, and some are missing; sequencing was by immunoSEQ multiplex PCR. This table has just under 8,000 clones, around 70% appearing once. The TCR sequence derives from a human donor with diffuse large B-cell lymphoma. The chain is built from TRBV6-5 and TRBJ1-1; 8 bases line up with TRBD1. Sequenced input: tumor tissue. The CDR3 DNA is TGTGCCAGCAGTTCTTCAATTTTACAGGGGGGGGCTGAAGCTTTCTTT. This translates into CASSSSILQGGAEAFF.